This TCR beta chain was profiled in a study of blood T cell repertoires in COVID-19. Overall study context: Sites across the United States, Italy and Spain contributed samples from acute and convalescent COVID-19.

This table comes from immunoSEQ multiplex PCR, and its TCRdb copy is limited to in-frame clones, with some not included. The sample holds around 480,000 clones, approximately 86% seen once. J lost 6 bases, V lost 2 bases, and 15 bases had no gene match. Germline V gene lookup returns CDR1 GTSNPN and CDR2 SVGIG (reference sequence). This CDR3 has 17 residues. Symptom resolution, clearance, or two negative PCRs marked the recovered donors of Cohort 3. The receptor was derived from a young woman who had recovered from COVID-19. The specimen was PBMCs or T cells enriched from blood (not recorded which). The chain employs TRBV30 and TRBJ2-3, with 9 positions matching TRBD2. The CDR3 sequence is CAWSTFTSGGPADTQYF. Written as DNA, the CDR3 is TGTGCCTGGAGTACCTTCACGAGCGGGGGGCCGGCGGATACGCAGTATTTT.